The 8 T cell receptor beta chains reported below all come from one sample, sequenced in a study of T cells in Graves' hyperthyroidism and ophthalmopathy. RNA transcripts yielded amplified TCR beta CDR3 regions. Using the HTBI primer set, a first-round RT-PCR was run on the TCR CDR3. MiXCR, applied by TCRdb to the multiplex PCR reads, yields one record per CDR3 protein. Here the sample spans about 520,000 distinct CDR3 sequences, approximately 25% being singletons. The sample was blood. The origin of the receptors is a woman in her 30s with Graves' ophthalmopathy.

This clonotype has a count of ten or more. This rearrangement joins TRBV29-1 to TRBJ2-7; D tentatively reads TRBD1 or TRBD2 (5 bases each). Germline values: CDR1 SQVTM, CDR2 ANQGSEA. The V end lost 3 bases, the J end lost 5 bases, and 17 bases lay between the germline ends. This CDR3 comprises 14 residues. CDR3 in amino acids: CSVEGGWDAHEQYF. CDR3 in DNA: TGCAGCGTTGAGGGCGGGTGGGACGCTCACGAGCAGTACTTC.

The rearrangement uses TRBV12-3 or TRBV12-4 and TRBJ1-1; D is undetermined. V was pared by 2 bases and J by 4 bases, with 11 bases between. The length of the CDR3 is 14 residues. CDR3 region: CASSLQRRGTEAFF. CDR3 DNA sequence: TGTGCCAGCAGTTTACAGCGCCGGGGCACTGAAGCTTTCTTT.

There are many counts of this clonotype. V gene TRBV27 combines with J gene TRBJ2-7; D is undetermined. CDR3 size: 13 residues. Deletions cut 3 bases from V and 0 bases from J, with 6 bases between. Germline-derived CDR1 and CDR2 are MNHEY and SMNVEV (reference sequence). In nucleotides, the CDR3 is TGTGCCAGCAGTTTTTCAGCCTCCTACGAGCAGTACTTC. Its translation is CASSFSASYEQYF.

A note on this clonotype: A read error may be the cause here, since a much bigger clone is one base away. The chain has TRBV28 and TRBJ2-4; weak D call: TRBD1 (6 bases). The CDR3 has 14 residues. Germline CDR1 MDHEN, CDR2 SYDVKM. The CDR3 DNA follows: TGTGCCAGCAGTTTCCCTCGACAGGAGAACATTAAGTACTTC. Protein: CASSFPRQENIKYF.

The chain combines TRBV7-3 with TRBJ1-1; D not certain. The CDR3 loop spans 13 amino acids. Germline V gene data show CDR1 as SGHTA and CDR2 as FQGTGA. Trimming took off 2 bases at V and 6 bases at J, with 10 bases between the two ends. DNA of the CDR3: TGTGCCAGCAGCTTAGAGTACTTATCTGAAGCTTTCTTT. Its translation: CASSLEYLSEAFF. The full variable domain, rest sourced from reference TRBV7-3 and TRBJ1-1, is GAGVSQTPSNKVTEKGKYVELRCDPISGHTALYWYRQSLGQGPEFLIYFQGTGAADDSGLPNDRFFAVRPEGSVSTLKIQRTERGDSAVYLCASSLEYLSEAFFGQGTRLTVV.

This clonotype has at least ten counts. The V gene is TRBV5-5, the J gene TRBJ2-5, with D uncertain. CDR3 length equals 12 residues. V was shortened by 1 base and J by 4 bases, with 5 bases between the two germline ends. CDR1 and CDR2 (germline): SGHKS, YYEKEE (reference sequence). The CDR3 loop is CASSLFRETQYF. As DNA, the CDR3 is TGTGCCAGCAGCTTGTTCAGAGAGACCCAGTACTTC.

This clonotype was recorded at least ten times. The genes are TRBV28 and TRBJ2-7; TRBD1 matches 11 bases. The CDR3 runs 16 residues. Germline CDR1 is MDHEN and CDR2 is SYDVKM. V was clipped by 11 bases and J by 3 bases; unmatched bases: 15. The CDR3 nucleotides are TGTGCCGCGGTTACGACGGGGACAGGGGGTGTCTACGAGCAGTACTTC. It is translated as CAAVTTGTGGVYEQYF. The whole variable domain, remainder taken from reference TRBV28 and TRBJ2-7, is DVKVTQSSRYLVKRTGEKVFLECVQDMDHENMFWYRQDPGLGLRLIYFSYDVKMKEKGDIPEGYSVSREKKERFSLILESASTNQTSMYLCAAVTTGTGGVYEQYFGPGTRLTVT.

This clonotype was observed many times. The CDR3 DNA reads as TGTGCCAGCAGCTTAGGGGCTAGCGGGGCGGGGCAGTACTTC. This sequence encodes CASSLGASGAGQYF. This chain connects TRBV7-2 to TRBJ2-7, with 9 bases aligning to TRBD2. The germline V gene has CDR1 SGHTA and CDR2 FQGNSA. V shed 1 base, J shed 9 bases, and the junction held 7 bases outside the gene matches. The CDR3 sequence is 14 residues long.